There are many counts of the clone carrying this T cell receptor beta chain. Its matching antigen is unknown. This entry comes from a study of spatial heterogeneity in lung cancer. Time point defined: sample taken at primary tumor resection. In each case, whole RNA from tumor, nontumor lung or frozen PBMC was sequenced unsorted. Individual TCR cDNA molecules each bore their own unique molecular identifier. TCRdb re-analysed the 5' RACE reads in MiXCR, keeping a single row per CDR3 protein. Altogether 20,000 to 30,000 distinct CDR3 sequences are present, roughly 9% being singletons, with the ten largest covering about 7.7%. Study-wide points: Expanded intratumoral alpha and beta TCR counts tracked tumor mutation counts. There was tracking of ubiquitous and regional nonsynonymous mutations by the respective counts of ubiquitous and regional expanded TCRs.

V dropped 5 bases and J dropped 4; count of bases not matched to a gene: 11. Germline V gene lookup returns CDR1 MDHEN and CDR2 SYDVKM. The CDR3 totals 19 residues. This TCR was recovered from a male donor with early-stage non-small cell lung cancer. This chain uses TRBV28 with TRBJ2-6; 13 nucleotides match TRBD2. This sample comprised lung tumor tissue, obtained at surgery. The chain's CDR3 is CASSDGLAGAPGGANVLTF. The CDR3, as DNA: TGTGCCAGCAGTGATGGACTAGCGGGGGCCCCGGGAGGGGCCAACGTCCTGACTTTC.